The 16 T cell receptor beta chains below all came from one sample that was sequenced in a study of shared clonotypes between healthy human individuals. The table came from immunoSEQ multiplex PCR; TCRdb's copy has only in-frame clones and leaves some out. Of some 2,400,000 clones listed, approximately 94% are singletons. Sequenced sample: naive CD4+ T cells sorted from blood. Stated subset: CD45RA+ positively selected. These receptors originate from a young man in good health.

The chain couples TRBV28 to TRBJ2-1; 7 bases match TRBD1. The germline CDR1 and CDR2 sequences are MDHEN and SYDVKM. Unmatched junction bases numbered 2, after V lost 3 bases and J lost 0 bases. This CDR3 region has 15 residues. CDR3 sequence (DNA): TGTGCCAGCAGTTTTTCAGGGGGCTCCTACAATGAGCAGTTCTTC. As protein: CASSFSGGSYNEQFF.

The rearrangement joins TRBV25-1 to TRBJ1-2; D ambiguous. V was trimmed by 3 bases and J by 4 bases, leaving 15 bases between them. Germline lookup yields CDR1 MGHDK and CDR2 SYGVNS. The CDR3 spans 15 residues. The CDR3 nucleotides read TGTGCCAGCAGTGACCTTCGGACGGTGGGCTATGGCTACACCTTC. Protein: CASSDLRTVGYGYTF.

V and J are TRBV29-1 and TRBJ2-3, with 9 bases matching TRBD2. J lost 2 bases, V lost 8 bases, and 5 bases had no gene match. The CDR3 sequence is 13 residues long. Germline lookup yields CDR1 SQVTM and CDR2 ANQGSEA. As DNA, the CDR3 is TGCAGCCTTAGCGGGAGATACACAGATACGCAGTATTTT. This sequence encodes CSLSGRYTDTQYF.

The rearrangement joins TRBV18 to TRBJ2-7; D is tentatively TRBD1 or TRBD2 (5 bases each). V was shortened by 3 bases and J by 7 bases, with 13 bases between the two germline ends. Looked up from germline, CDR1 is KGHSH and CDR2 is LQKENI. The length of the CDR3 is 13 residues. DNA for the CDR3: TGTGCCAGCTCACCGCGTTATGAGGGGGAGCAGTACTTC. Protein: CASSPRYEGEQYF. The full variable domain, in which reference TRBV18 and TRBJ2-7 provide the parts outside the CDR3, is NAGVMQNPRHLVRRRGQEARLRCSPMKGHSHVYWYRQLPEEGLKFMVYLQKENIIDESGMPKERFSAEFPKEGPSILRIQQVVRGDSAAYFCASSPRYEGEQYFGPGTRLTVT.

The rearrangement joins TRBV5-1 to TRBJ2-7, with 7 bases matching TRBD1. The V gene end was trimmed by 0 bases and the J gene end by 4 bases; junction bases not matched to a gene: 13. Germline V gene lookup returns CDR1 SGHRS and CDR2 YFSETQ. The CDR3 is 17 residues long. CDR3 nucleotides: TGCGCCAGCAGCTTGGCGACAGGGCCCCTATATTTTTACGAGCAGTACTTC. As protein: CASSLATGPLYFYEQYF.

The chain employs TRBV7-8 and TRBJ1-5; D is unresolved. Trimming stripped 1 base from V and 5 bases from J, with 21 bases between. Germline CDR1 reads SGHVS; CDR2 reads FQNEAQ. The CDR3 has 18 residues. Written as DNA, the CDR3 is TGTGCCAGCAGCTTAGAACAGCCGGGCGGCCTCCCATATCAGCCCCAGCATTTT. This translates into CASSLEQPGGLPYQPQHF.

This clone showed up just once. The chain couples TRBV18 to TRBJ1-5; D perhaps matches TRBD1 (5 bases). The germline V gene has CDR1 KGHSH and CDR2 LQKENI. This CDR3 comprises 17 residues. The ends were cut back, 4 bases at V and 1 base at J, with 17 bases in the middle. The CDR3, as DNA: TGTGCCAGCTCACAAAGGGGTCTGGGTATGAGCAATCAGCCCCAGCATTTT. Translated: CASSQRGLGMSNQPQHF.

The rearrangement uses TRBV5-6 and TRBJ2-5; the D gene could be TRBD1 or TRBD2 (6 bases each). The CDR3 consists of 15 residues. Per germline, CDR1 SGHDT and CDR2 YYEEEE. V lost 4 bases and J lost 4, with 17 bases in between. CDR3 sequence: CASSRRLGGRETQYF. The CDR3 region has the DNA TGTGCCAGCAGCCGCCGTTTGGGGGGCCGAGAGACCCAGTACTTC.

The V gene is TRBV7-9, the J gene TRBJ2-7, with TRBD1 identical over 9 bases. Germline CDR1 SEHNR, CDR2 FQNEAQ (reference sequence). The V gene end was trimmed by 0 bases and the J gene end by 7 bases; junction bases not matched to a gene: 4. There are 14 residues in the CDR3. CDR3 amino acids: CASSLAGTGREQYF. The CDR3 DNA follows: TGTGCCAGCAGCTTAGCTGGGACAGGGAGAGAGCAGTACTTC.

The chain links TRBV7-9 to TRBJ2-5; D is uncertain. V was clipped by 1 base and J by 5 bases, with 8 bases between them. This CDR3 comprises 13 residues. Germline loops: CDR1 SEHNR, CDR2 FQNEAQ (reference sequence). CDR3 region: CASSLGEAETQYF. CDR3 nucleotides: TGTGCCAGCAGCTTAGGAGAAGCGGAGACCCAGTACTTC.

In DNA form, the CDR3 reads TGTGCCAGTAAAAGGACAGGGGGCGACTACGAGCAGTACTTC. Its protein product is CASKRTGGDYEQYF. J is TRBJ2-7 and V is TRBV19, with TRBD1 identical over 11 bases. Trimming took 7 bases from V and 3 from J; bases not matched to a gene: 5. This CDR3 contains 14 residues. Germline loops: CDR1 LNHDA, CDR2 SQIVND (reference sequence). The whole variable domain, remainder taken from reference TRBV19 and TRBJ2-7, is DGGITQSPKYLFRKEGQNVTLSCEQNLNHDAMYWYRQDPGQGLRLIYYSQIVNDFQKGDIAEGYSVSREKKESFPLTVTSAQKNPTAFYLCASKRTGGDYEQYFGPGTRLTVT.

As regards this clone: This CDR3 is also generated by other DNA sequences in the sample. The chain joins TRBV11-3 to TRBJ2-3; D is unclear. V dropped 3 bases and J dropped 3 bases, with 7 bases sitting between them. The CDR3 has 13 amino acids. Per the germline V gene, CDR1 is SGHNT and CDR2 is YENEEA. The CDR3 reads CASSFSGTDTQYF. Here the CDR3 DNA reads TGTGCCAGCAGCTTCTCGGGTACAGATACGCAGTATTTT.

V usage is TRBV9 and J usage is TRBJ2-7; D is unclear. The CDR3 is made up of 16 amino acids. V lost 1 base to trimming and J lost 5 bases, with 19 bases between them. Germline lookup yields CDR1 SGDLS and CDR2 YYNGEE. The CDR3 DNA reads TGTGCCAGCAGCGTACTTGGGCTGTCGGGCGCGCACGAGCAGTACTTC. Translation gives CASSVLGLSGAHEQYF.

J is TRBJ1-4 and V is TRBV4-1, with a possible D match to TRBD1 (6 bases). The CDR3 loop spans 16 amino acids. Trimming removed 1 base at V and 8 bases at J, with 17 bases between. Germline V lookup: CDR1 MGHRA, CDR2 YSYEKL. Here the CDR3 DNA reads TGCGCCAGCAGCCAAGCATTAGGCGGGGGCTGGGAAAAACTGTTTTTT. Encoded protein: CASSQALGGGWEKLFF.

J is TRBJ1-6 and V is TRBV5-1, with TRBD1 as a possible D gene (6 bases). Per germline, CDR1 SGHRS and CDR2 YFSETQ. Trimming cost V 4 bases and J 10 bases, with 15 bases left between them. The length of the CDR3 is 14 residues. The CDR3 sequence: CASSGNPGESPLHF. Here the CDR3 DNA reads TGCGCCAGCAGCGGAAACCCAGGGGAATCACCCCTCCACTTT.

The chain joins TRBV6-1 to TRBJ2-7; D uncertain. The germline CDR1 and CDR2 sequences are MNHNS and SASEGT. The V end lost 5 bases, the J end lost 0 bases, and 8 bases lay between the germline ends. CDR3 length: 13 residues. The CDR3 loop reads CASSYTGSYEQYF. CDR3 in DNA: TGTGCCAGCAGTTATACGGGCTCCTACGAGCAGTACTTC.